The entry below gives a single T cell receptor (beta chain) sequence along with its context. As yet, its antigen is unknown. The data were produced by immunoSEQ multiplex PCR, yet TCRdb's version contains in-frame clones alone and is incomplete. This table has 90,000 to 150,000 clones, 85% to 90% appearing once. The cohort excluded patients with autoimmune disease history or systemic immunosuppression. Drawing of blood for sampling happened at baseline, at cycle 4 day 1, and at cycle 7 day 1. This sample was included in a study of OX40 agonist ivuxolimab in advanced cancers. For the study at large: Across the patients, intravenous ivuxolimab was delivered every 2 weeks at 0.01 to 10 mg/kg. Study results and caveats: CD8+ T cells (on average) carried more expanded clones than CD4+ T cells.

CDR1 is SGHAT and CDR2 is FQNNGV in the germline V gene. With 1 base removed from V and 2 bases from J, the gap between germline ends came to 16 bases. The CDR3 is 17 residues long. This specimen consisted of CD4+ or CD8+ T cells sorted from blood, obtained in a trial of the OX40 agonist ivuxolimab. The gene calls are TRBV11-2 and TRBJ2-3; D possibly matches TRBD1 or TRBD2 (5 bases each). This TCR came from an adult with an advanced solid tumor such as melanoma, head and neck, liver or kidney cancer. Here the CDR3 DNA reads TGTGCCAGCAGCTTAGTGGGGCAAGCGGTACTCACAGATACGCAGTATTTT. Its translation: CASSLVGQAVLTDTQYF.